A selection of T cell receptor beta chains follows, all from one sample in a study of shared clonotypes between healthy human individuals. Only in-frame clones appear in the TCRdb table, and some are missing; sequencing was by immunoSEQ multiplex PCR. The table shows hundreds of thousands of clones, with approximately 79% occurring only once. The sample taken for sequencing was memory CD4+ T cells sorted from blood. These receptors were taken from a young woman in good health. The CDR3 runs from the conserved cysteine through the conserved F or W. A D gene is named only where the DNA matches it firmly. The listing skips clone size in some rows; elsewhere it reads once, few, many or a size class.

>.|TRBJ1-5|TRBV5-8|.
TGTGCCAGCAGCTTGGGTACAGGGCATCAGCCCCAGCATTTT
CASSLGTGHQPQHF
>.|TRBJ1-2|TRBV4-1|.
TGCGCCAGCAGCCAAGAGGGCACGATGGGGTTCTATGGCTACACCTTC
CASSQEGTMGFYGYTF
>TRBD2|TRBJ2-3|TRBV4-1|.
TGCGCCAGCAGCCAGGCCGGGACTAGCGGGAGGGCAGATACGCAGTATTTT
CASSQAGTSGRADTQYF
>TRBD1|TRBJ2-5|TRBV14|.
TGTGCCAGCAGCCAAGCGCACGGGACAGGGGGGGAGACCCAGTACTTC
CASSQAHGTGGETQYF
>.|TRBJ2-7|TRBV5-1|.
TGCGCCAGCAGCTCGTTCGGGATGGGGAATTCCTACGAGCAGTACTTC
CASSSFGMGNSYEQYF
>.|TRBJ2-3|TRBV15|.
TGTGCCACCAGCAGAGATATAGCAGATACGCAGTATTTT
CATSRDIADTQYF
>TRBD2|TRBJ2-1|TRBV6-1|.
TGTGCCAGCAGTCCTAATAGCGGGAGAAACTATGAGCAGTTCTTC
CASSPNSGRNYEQFF
>TRBD2|TRBJ2-2|TRBV7-6|few
TGTGCCAGCTCTCACGGGGCTAGCGGGTCTCTCGGGGAGCTGTTTTTT
CASSHGASGSLGELFF
>.|TRBJ2-2|TRBV7-6|.
TGTGCCAGCAGCTTATCTCCCGGAGTGAACACCGGGGAGCTGTTTTTT
CASSLSPGVNTGELFF
>.|TRBJ2-7|TRBV11-1|.
TGTGCCAGCAGCGAACGCGAACAGAGCTCCTACGAGCAGTACTTC
CASSEREQSSYEQYF
>.|TRBJ1-5|TRBV2|.
TGTGCCAGCAGCTACACTGGACTCAATCAGCCCCAGCATTTT
CASSYTGLNQPQHF
>.|TRBJ2-7|TRBV11-2|.
TGTGCCAGCAGCCCTTCGTGGGCCGAGCAGTACTTC
CASSPSWAEQYF
>TRBD1|TRBJ2-5|TRBV10-3|few
TGTGCCATCAGCAGGGGGCTAGAGACCCAGTACTTC
CAISRGLETQYF
>TRBD2|TRBJ2-5|TRBV11-2|.
TGTGCCAGCAGCATAGCGGGAGAGACCCAGTACTTC
CASSIAGETQYF
>.|TRBJ1-4|TRBV28|.
TGTGCCAGCAGTCCCGACAGCTATAATGAAAAACTGTTTTTT
CASSPDSYNEKLFF
>.|TRBJ2-7|TRBV6-1|many
TGTGCCAGCAGTGCCCAGGGGATCTACGAGCAGTACTTC
CASSAQGIYEQYF
>TRBD1|TRBJ1-5|TRBV2|.
TGTGCCAGCAGCGGGGACAGGGAAAGTTATCAGCCCCAGCATTTT
CASSGDRESYQPQHF
>TRBD1|TRBJ2-4|TRBV2|.
TGTGCCAGCAGTCCGGACAGGGGTGCCAAAAACATTCAGTACTTC
CASSPDRGAKNIQYF
>.|TRBJ2-5|TRBV6-5|.
TGTGCCAGCAGTTACTCCACGGGGGAAGAGACCCAGTACTTC
CASSYSTGEETQYF
>.|TRBJ2-6|TRBV5-6|.
TGTGCCAGCAGCACGACAGTGACTGGGGCCAACGTCCTGACTTTC
CASSTTVTGANVLTF
>.|TRBJ2-5|TRBV7-2|.
TGTGCCAGCAGCTTAGCCAGGGCCCAAGAGACCCAGTACTTC
CASSLARAQETQYF
>.|TRBJ2-3|TRBV28|.
TGTGCCAGCCTGGACTCCACTAGCACAGATACGCAGTATTTT
CASLDSTSTDTQYF
>TRBD1|TRBJ2-7|TRBV11-3|.
TGTGCCAGCAGTCTCGGACAGGAATACGAGCAGTACTTC
CASSLGQEYEQYF
>.|TRBJ1-1|TRBV5-1|.
TGCGCCAGCAGCTTGGATCGGTTGGTAGGAAACACTGAAGCTTTCTTT
CASSLDRLVGNTEAFF
>TRBD2|TRBJ2-2|TRBV11-3|.
TGTGCCAGCAGCTTGACTAGCGGGAGTGGCGGGGAGCTGTTTTTT
CASSLTSGSGGELFF
>TRBD1|TRBJ2-1|TRBV2|.
TGTGCCAGCAGAGGGGCCCGGACAGGGGCCAACAATGAGCAGTTCTTC
CASRGARTGANNEQFF
>TRBD2|TRBJ2-1|TRBV6-6|.
TGTGCCAGCAGTTCCGGGACTAGCGCCTACAATGAGCAGTTCTTC
CASSSGTSAYNEQFF
>.|TRBJ2-7|TRBV29-1|.
TGCAGCGTTGTTGCCCAAACCCCCTACGAGCAGTACTTC
CSVVAQTPYEQYF
>TRBD1|TRBJ2-5|TRBV5-6|.
TGTGCCAGCAGCTCGGGACAGGGGGCGCGAGAGACCCAGTACTTC
CASSSGQGARETQYF
>TRBD2|TRBJ2-3|TRBV30|few
TGTGCCTGGAGGGGAGGTAGCGGGAAAAGGGTAGATACGCAGTATTTT
CAWRGGSGKRVDTQYF
>.|TRBJ1-5|TRBV19|.
TGTGCCAGTAGTATTACGGGGGCGGGTCAGCCCCAGCATTTT
CASSITGAGQPQHF
>.|TRBJ2-7|TRBV5-1|.
TGCGCCAGCAGCAGGGACTCCTACGAGCAGTACTTC
CASSRDSYEQYF
>TRBD1|TRBJ1-2|TRBV6-6|once
TGTGCCAGCAAGCTGGACAGGACCGTTTATGGCTACACCTTC
CASKLDRTVYGYTF
>.|TRBJ2-1|TRBV7-9|few
TGTGCCAGCAGCTTAGGGATTATCAATGAGCAGTTCTTC
CASSLGIINEQFF
>TRBD2|TRBJ2-1|TRBV10-2|.
TGCGCCAGCAGCCTACTAGCGGGAGGTTACAATGAGCAGTTCTTC
CASSLLAGGYNEQFF
>.|TRBJ1-6|TRBV7-9|.
TGTGCCAGCAGCTTAGCTGTCAGCTCCTATAATTCACCCCTCCACTTT
CASSLAVSSYNSPLHF
>TRBD1|TRBJ2-1|TRBV5-4|.
TGTGCCAGCCGCAAAGACCCCGGGACAGTTCCCAATGAGCAGTTCTTC
CASRKDPGTVPNEQFF
>.|TRBJ1-4|TRBV15|once
TGTGCCACCAGCAGAGAGGTAGGACGGACGAATGAAAAACTGTTTTTT
CATSREVGRTNEKLFF
>TRBD2|TRBJ2-7|TRBV5-1|few
TGCGCCAGCAGCTTTTCCGGGACTAGCGCCTACGAGCAGTACTTC
CASSFSGTSAYEQYF
>.|TRBJ2-7|TRBV4-1|once
TGCGCCAGCAGCCAAGTATCAGGGGCAGGGTACGAGCAGTACTTC
CASSQVSGAGYEQYF